The entry below describes one TCR beta chain. Per the study methods: Quantification of nucleated cells was approximated via reference gene primer amplification. The method was immunoSEQ multiplex PCR; TCRdb's version includes in-frame clones alone and lacks a portion of them. V, J and clone size reflect that table, while D and trimming were determined from the DNA. The sample holds approximately 400,000 clones, more than 70% seen once. Patients of the Seattle cohort, enrolled during active infection, were followed longitudinally. The source of the sample is a study of blood T cell repertoires in COVID-19. Study overall: Samples representing acute and convalescent COVID-19 were sourced from the United States, Italy and Spain. Sources were T cells, B-cell-depleted T cells, or PBMCs; the material itself was cDNA or gDNA.

The CDR3 spans 15 residues. Per the germline V gene, CDR1 is MNHEY and CDR2 is SVGAGI. After removal of 6 bases from V and 3 bases from J, the junction contained 6 bases not matched to a gene. V usage is TRBV6-5 and J usage is TRBJ2-3; 10 nucleotides align to TRBD1. The receptor was derived from a woman aged 45-60 years with COVID-19, enrolled during active disease. Source material: peripheral blood. CDR3: CASRPRDRGTDTQYF. In nucleotides, the CDR3 is TGTGCCAGCAGACCCCGGGACAGGGGTACAGATACGCAGTATTTT.